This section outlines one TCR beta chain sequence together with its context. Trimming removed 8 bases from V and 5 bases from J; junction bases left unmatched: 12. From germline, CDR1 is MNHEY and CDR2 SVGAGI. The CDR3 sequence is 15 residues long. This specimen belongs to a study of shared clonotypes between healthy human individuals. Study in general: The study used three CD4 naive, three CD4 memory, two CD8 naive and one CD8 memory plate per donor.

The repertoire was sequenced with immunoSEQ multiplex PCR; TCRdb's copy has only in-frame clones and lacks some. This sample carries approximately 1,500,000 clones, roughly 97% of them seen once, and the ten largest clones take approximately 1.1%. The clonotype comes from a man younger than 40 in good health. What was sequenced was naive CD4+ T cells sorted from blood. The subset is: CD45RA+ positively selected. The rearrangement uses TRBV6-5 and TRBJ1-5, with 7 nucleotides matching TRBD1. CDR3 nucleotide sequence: TGTGCCAGCGAGTTGAGACAGGGTTGGGATCAGCCCCAGCATTTT. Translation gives CASELRQGWDQPQHF.